The present T cell receptor (beta chain) was sequenced within a study of OX40 agonist ivuxolimab in advanced cancers. Study-level findings and limits: CD4+ and CD8+ blood T cells expanded clonally by week 6 at 0.1 to 3.0 mg/kg. CD8+ T cells showed, on average, more clonal expansion than CD4+ cells.

Only in-frame clones appear in the TCRdb table, and some are missing; sequencing was by immunoSEQ multiplex PCR. Of fewer than 55,000 clones in the sample, 81% were seen once. The CDR3 consists of 13 residues. V lost 3 bases and J lost 4, with 7 bases in between. Germline V CDR1 and CDR2: MRHNA, SNTAGT. Note on this clone: What it binds is unknown. The sample holds other DNA sequences that translate to the same CDR3.

V is TRBV6-4 and J is TRBJ2-1; D assignment may be TRBD1 or TRBD2 (5 bases each). The clonotype comes from an adult with an advanced solid tumor such as melanoma, head and neck, liver or kidney cancer. The sample in question was CD4+ or CD8+ T cells sorted from blood, obtained in a trial of the OX40 agonist ivuxolimab. The CDR3 region is CASSEGVYNEQFF. For the CDR3, the DNA is TGTGCCAGCAGTGAGGGGGTGTACAATGAGCAGTTCTTC.